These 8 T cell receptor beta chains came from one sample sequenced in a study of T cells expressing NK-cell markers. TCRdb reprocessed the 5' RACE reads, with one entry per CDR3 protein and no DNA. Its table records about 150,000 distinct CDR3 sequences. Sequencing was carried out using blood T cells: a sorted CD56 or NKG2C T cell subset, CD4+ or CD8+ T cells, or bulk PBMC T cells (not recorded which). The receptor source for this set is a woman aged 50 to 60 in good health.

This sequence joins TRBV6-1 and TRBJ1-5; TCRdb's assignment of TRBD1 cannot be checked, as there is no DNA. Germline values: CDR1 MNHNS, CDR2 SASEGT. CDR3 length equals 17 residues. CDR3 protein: CASSEALQGEAGQPQHF.

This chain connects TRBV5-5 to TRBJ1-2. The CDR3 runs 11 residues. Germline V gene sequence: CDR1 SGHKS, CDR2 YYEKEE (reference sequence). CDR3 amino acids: CASSLYYGYTF.

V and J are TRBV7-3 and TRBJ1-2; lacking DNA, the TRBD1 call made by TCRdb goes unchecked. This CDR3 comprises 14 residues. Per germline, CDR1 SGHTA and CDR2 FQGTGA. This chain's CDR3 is CASSLFPGAYGYTF.

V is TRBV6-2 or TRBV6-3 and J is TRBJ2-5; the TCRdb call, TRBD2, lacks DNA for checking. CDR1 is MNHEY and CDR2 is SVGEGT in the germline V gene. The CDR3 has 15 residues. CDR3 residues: CASSFGTVRGETQYF.

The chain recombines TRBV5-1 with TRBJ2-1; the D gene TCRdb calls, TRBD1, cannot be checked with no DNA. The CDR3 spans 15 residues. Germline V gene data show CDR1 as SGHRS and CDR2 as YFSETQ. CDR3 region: CASRGDGGAYNEQFF. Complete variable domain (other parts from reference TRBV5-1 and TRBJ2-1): KAGVTQTPRYLIKTRGQQVTLSCSPISGHRSVSWYQQTPGQGLQFLFEYFSETQRNKGNFPGRFSGRQFSNSRSEMNVSTLELGDSALYLCASRGDGGAYNEQFFGPGTRLTVL.

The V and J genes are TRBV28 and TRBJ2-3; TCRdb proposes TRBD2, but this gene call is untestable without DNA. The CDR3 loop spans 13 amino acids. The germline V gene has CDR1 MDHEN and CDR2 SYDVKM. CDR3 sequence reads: CASISMEGDTQYF.

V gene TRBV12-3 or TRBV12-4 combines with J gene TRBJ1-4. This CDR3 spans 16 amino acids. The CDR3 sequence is CASSLAGFRTNEKLFF.

CDR3 loop: CASSPKGSGELFF. The chain uses TRBV7-7 and TRBJ2-2; TCRdb picks TRBD2, but there is no DNA to check that call. Germline lookup yields CDR1 SSHAT and CDR2 FNYEAQ (reference sequence). This CDR3 spans 13 amino acids.